This note documents a single TCR beta chain sequence. Sequencing was performed with immunoSEQ multiplex PCR; in TCRdb, only in-frame clones are kept and a portion is missing. Of about 310,000 clones in the sample, 85% were seen once. This sample was taken from a study of blood T cell repertoires in COVID-19. Overall study: Acute and convalescent COVID-19 samples came from the United States, Italy and Spain.

Germline loops: CDR1 WNHNN, CDR2 SYGVQD (reference sequence). Deletions cut 0 bases from V and 3 bases from J, with 11 bases between. CDR3 length: 16 amino acids. The chain combines TRBV10-1 with TRBJ2-2, with D possibly TRBD2 on 6 matching bases. Sequenced: PBMCs or T cells enriched from blood (not recorded which). The sequence was obtained from a woman aged 25 to 39 who had been exposed to COVID-19. The CDR3: CASSESGGTYTGELFF. In nucleotides, the CDR3 is TGCGCCAGCAGTGAGTCTGGGGGGACCTACACCGGGGAGCTGTTTTTT.